The 8 T cell receptor beta chains below were found in one sample sequenced in a study of blood T cells in healthy people across ages. The authors ran a second PCR of about 7 to 12 cycles using a sample-barcoded 5' primer and a J-beta primer mix. MiXCR was run by TCRdb on the 5' RACE reads, yielding one entry per CDR3 protein. The repertoire includes around 1,500,000 distinct CDR3 sequences, roughly 27% of them detected once, and 7.7% sits in the top ten. The specimen sequenced was blood. The receptors were sampled from a woman in her 30s in good health.

The chain combines TRBV29-1 with TRBJ2-2, with 7 bases matching TRBD2. This CDR3 comprises 13 residues. The trim removed 4 bases at V and 4 bases at J, leaving 3 bases unmatched. From germline, CDR1 is SQVTM and CDR2 ANQGSEA. The CDR3 here is CSVVSGGTGELFF. Written as DNA, the CDR3 is TGCAGCGTTGTTTCGGGGGGCACCGGGGAGCTGTTTTTT.

The table lists this clonotype with many counts. The chain combines TRBV20-1 with TRBJ2-4; D gene ambiguous. Per the germline V gene, CDR1 is DFQATT and CDR2 is SNEGSKA (reference sequence). V was shortened by 5 bases and J by 2 bases, with 13 bases between the two germline ends. The CDR3 extends over 14 amino acids. CDR3 sequence reads: CSAFLGDPKNIQYF. The CDR3 DNA reads as TGCAGTGCTTTTCTAGGCGATCCCAAAAACATTCAGTACTTC.

This clonotype was seen only a few times. The rearrangement uses TRBV20-1 and TRBJ2-2; possible D gene TRBD1, 5 bases. Germline V lookup: CDR1 DFQATT, CDR2 SNEGSKA (reference sequence). The V gene lost 7 bases and the J gene lost 1 base, with 13 bases spanning the gap. This CDR3 is built from 14 residues. The CDR3 DNA is TGCAGTGTTCCAACAGGCCTGAACACCGGGGAGCTGTTTTTT. Residues: CSVPTGLNTGELFF.

With regard to this clonotype: The junction departs from germline at one end; a sequencing error may be responsible. The chain employs TRBV3-1 and TRBJ2-5; the D is unclear. This CDR3 region has 15 residues. Germline lookup yields CDR1 LGHDT and CDR2 YNNKEL (reference sequence). CDR3: CASSRSLTPRKTRYF. The DNA of the CDR3 is TGTGCCAGCAGCCGATCTCTAACACCAAGGAAGACCCGGTACTTC.

The J gene is TRBJ1-5, the V gene TRBV7-3; no firm D call. This CDR3 spans 14 amino acids. CDR1 and CDR2 from the germline V gene are SGHTA and FQGTGA. Trimming removed 2 bases from V and 6 bases from J, with 11 bases in between. The CDR3 here is CASSLLGMSQPQHF. CDR3 coding DNA: TGTGCCAGCAGCTTATTGGGTATGAGTCAGCCCCAGCATTTT.

This clonotype was recorded a few times. The chain joins TRBV5-4 to TRBJ1-2; the match to TRBD1 covers 7 bases. The CDR3 sequence is 14 residues long. Germline CDR1 SGHNT, CDR2 YYREEE (reference sequence). The trim removed 3 bases at V and 6 bases at J, leaving 8 bases unmatched. CDR3 region: CASSWRDRAHGYTF. Written as DNA, the CDR3 is TGTGCCAGCAGCTGGCGGGACAGAGCCCATGGCTACACCTTC. The whole variable domain, remainder taken from reference TRBV5-4 and TRBJ1-2, is ETGVTQSPTHLIKTRGQQVTLRCSSQSGHNTVSWYQQALGQGPQFIFQYYREEENGRGNFPPRFSGLQFPNYSSELNVNALELDDSALYLCASSWRDRAHGYTFGSGTRLTVV.

This clonotype occurred a few times. The chain is built from TRBV11-3 and TRBJ2-1; 8 bases map to TRBD1. CDR1 and CDR2 from the germline V gene are SGHNT and YENEEA. The CDR3 loop spans 14 amino acids. The V and J ends lost 5 bases and 3 bases, in that order; junction bases with no gene match: 3. The CDR3 here is CASSIGQGYNEQFF. The CDR3 region has the DNA TGTGCCAGCAGCATTGGACAGGGCTACAATGAGCAGTTCTTC.

This clonotype occurred many times. The chain links TRBV7-2 to TRBJ2-7; D remains unclear. The CDR3 has 14 amino acids. Germline-derived CDR1 and CDR2 are SGHTA and FQGNSA. Trimming removed 1 base from V and 2 bases from J, with 9 bases in between. The CDR3 loop is CASSLGSLAYEQYF. CDR3 bases: TGTGCCAGCAGCTTAGGGTCGCTAGCCTACGAGCAGTACTTC.